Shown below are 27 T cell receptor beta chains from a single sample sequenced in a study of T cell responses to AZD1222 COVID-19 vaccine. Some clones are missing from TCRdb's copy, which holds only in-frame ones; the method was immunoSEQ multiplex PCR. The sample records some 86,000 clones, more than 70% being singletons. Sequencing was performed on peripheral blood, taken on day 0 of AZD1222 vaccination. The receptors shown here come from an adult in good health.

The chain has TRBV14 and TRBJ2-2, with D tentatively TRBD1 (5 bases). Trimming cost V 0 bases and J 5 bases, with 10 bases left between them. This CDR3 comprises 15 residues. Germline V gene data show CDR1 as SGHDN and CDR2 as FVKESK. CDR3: CASSQEGDWTGELFF. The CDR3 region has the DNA TGTGCCAGCAGCCAAGAAGGGGATTGGACCGGGGAGCTGTTTTTT.

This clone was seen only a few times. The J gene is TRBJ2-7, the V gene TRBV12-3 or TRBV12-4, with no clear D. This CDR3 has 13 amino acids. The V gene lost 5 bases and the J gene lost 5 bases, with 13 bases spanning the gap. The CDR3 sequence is CASSESPINEQYF. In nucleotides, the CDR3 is TGTGCCAGCAGTGAATCCCCCATCAACGAGCAGTACTTC.

The CDR3: CATSRDSGDSPLHF. CDR3 sequence (DNA): TGTGCCACCAGCAGGGACAGCGGTGATTCACCCCTCCACTTT. The chain is built from TRBV15 and TRBJ1-6; D is possibly TRBD1 (6 bases). This CDR3 is built from 14 residues. CDR1 is LNHNV, CDR2 YYDKDF, per germline (reference sequence). V was pared by 3 bases and J by 8 bases, with 11 bases between.

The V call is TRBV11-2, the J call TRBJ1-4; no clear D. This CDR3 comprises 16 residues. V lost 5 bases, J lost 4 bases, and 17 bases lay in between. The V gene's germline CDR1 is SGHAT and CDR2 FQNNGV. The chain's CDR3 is CASSPSFRQHNEKLFF. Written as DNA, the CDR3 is TGTGCCAGCAGCCCCTCGTTTCGGCAGCATAATGAAAAACTGTTTTTT.

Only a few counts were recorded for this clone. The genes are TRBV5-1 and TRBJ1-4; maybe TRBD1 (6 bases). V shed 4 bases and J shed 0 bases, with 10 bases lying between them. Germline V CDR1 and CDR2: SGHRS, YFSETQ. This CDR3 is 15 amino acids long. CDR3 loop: CASSPQGATNEKLFF. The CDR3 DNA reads TGCGCCAGCAGCCCACAGGGAGCAACTAATGAAAAACTGTTTTTT.

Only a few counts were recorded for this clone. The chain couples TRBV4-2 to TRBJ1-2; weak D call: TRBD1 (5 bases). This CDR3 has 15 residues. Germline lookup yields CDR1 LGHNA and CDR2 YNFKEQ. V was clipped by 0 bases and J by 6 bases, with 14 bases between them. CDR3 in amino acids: CASSQENGAGNGYTF. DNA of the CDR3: TGTGCCAGCAGCCAAGAAAATGGGGCAGGCAATGGCTACACCTTC.

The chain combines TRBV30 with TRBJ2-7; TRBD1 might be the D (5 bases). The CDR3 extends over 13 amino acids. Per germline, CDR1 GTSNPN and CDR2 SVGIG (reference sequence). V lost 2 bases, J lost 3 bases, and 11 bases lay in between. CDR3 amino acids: CAWSKGQNYEQYF. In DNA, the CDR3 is TGTGCCTGGAGTAAGGGGCAGAACTACGAGCAGTACTTC.

CDR3 coding DNA: TGTGCCAGCAGCCGAGCGGGACTAGCGGGAGGCAATGAGCAGTTCTTC. Amino acid sequence: CASSRAGLAGGNEQFF. J is TRBJ2-1 and V is TRBV11-2; 15 bases fit TRBD2. With V trimmed by 5 bases and J by 6 bases, 5 bases remained unmatched. CDR1 is SGHAT, CDR2 FQNNGV, per germline. The CDR3 totals 16 residues.

In DNA, the CDR3 is TGTGCCAGCAGCATAGGACAGGGCCCTACCTACGAGCAGTACTTC. Translation: CASSIGQGPTYEQYF. The rearrangement uses TRBV9 and TRBJ2-7, with TRBD1 identical over 8 bases. The V segment lost 4 bases and the J segment 2 bases; nucleotides outside the gene matches: 8. The CDR3 sequence is 15 residues long. Germline-derived CDR1 and CDR2 are SGDLS and YYNGEE.

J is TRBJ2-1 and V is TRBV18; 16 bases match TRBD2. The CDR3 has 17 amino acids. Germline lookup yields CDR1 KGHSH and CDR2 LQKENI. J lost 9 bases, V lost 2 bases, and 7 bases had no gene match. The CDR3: CASSPGTSGRVPSEQFF. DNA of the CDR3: TGTGCCAGCTCACCAGGGACTAGCGGGAGGGTCCCGAGTGAGCAGTTCTTC.

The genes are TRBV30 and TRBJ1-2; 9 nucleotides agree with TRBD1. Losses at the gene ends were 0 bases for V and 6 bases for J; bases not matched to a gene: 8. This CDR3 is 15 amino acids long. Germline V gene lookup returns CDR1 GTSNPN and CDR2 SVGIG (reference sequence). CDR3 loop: CAWSVRSTGGDGYTF. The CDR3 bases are TGTGCCTGGAGTGTACGGTCGACAGGGGGGGATGGCTACACCTTC.

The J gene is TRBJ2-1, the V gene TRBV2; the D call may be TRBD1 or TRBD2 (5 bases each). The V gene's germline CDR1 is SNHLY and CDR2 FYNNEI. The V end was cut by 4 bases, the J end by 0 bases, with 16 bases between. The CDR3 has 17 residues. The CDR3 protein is CASSGIGTASSYNEQFF. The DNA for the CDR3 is TGTGCCAGCAGTGGTATCGGGACGGCAAGCTCCTACAATGAGCAGTTCTTC.

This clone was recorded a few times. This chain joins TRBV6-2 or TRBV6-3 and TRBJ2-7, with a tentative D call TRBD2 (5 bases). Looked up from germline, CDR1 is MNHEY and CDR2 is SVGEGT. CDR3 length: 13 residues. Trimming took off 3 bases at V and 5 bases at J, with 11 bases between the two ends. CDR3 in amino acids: CASSYAASNEQYF. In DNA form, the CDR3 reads TGTGCCAGCAGTTATGCGGCTAGCAACGAGCAGTACTTC.

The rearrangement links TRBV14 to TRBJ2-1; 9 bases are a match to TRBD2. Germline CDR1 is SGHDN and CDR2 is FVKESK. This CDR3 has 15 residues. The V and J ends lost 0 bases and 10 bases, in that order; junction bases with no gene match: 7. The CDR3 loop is CASSQDLREGLEQFF. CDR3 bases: TGTGCCAGCAGCCAAGATTTGCGGGAGGGTTTGGAGCAGTTCTTC.

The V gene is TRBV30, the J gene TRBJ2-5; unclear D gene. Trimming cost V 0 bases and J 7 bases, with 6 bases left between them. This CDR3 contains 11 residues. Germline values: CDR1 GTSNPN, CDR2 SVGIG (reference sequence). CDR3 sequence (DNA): TGTGCCTGGAGTGTACTTGGGACCCAGTACTTC. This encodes CAWSVLGTQYF.

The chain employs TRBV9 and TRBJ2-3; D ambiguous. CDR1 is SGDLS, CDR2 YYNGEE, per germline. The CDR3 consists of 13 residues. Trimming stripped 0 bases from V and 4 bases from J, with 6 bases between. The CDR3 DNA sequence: TGTGCCAGCAGCGTAGTTTTGTCAGATACGCAGTATTTT. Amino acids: CASSVVLSDTQYF. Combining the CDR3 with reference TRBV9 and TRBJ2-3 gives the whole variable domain DSGVTQTPKHLITATGQRVTLRCSPRSGDLSVYWYQQSLDQGLQFLIQYYNGEERAKGNILERFSAQQFPDLHSELNLSSLELGDSALYFCASSVVLSDTQYFGPGTRLTVL.

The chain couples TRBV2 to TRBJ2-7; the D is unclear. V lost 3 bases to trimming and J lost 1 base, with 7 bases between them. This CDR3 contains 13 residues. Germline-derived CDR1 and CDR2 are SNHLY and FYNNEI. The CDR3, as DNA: TGTGCCAGCAGTGAGGCGACTTCCTACGAGCAGTACTTC. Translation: CASSEATSYEQYF.

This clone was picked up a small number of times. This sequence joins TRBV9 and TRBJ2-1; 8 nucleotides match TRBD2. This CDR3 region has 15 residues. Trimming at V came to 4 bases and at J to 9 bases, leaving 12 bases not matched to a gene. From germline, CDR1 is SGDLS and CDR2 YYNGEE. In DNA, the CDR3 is TGTGCCAGCAGCCCCCCGGGACTAGTAGGCCTTGAGCAGTTCTTC. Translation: CASSPPGLVGLEQFF.

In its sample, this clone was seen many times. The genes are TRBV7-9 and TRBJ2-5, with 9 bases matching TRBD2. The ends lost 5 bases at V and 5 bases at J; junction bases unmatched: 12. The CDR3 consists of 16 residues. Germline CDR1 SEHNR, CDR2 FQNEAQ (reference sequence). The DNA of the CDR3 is TGTGCCAGCAGCCCTTCGGGTAGCGGGGGACGGGAGACCCAGTACTTC. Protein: CASSPSGSGGRETQYF.

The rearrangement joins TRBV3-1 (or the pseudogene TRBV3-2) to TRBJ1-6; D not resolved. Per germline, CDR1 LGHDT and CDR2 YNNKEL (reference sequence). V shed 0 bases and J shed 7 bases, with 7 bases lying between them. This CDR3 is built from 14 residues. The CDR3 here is CASSQDDGNSPLHF. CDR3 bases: TGTGCCAGCAGCCAAGATGATGGAAATTCACCCCTCCACTTT.

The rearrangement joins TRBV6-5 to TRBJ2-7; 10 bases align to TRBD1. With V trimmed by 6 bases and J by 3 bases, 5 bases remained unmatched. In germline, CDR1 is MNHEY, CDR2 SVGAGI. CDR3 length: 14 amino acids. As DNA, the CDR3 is TGTGCCAGCAGCCCGGGACAGGGGCTCTACGAGCAGTACTTC. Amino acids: CASSPGQGLYEQYF.

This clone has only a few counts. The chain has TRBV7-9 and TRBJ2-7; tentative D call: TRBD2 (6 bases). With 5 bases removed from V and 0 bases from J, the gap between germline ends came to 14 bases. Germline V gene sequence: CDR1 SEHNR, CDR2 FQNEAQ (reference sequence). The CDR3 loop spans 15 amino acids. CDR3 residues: CASSAMGLGSYEQYF. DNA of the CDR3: TGTGCCAGCAGCGCCATGGGACTTGGCTCCTACGAGCAGTACTTC. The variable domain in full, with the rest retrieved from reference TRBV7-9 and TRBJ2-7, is DTGVSQNPRHKITKRGQNVTFRCDPISEHNRLYWYRQTLGQGPEFLTYFQNEAQLEKSRLLSDRFSAERPKGSFSTLEIQRTEQGDSAMYLCASSAMGLGSYEQYFGPGTRLTVT.

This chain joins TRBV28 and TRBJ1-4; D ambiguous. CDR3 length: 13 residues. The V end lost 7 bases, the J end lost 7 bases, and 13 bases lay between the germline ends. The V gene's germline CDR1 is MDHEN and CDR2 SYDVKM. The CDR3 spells CASKGPAGEKLFF. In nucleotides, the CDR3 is TGTGCCAGCAAAGGCCCCGCGGGTGAAAAACTGTTTTTT.

The CDR3 loop is CASSQGQGGEKLFF. Here the CDR3 DNA reads TGCGCCAGCAGCCAAGGGCAGGGAGGCGAAAAACTGTTTTTT. This chain connects TRBV4-1 to TRBJ1-4, with a possible D match to TRBD1 (5 bases). This CDR3 spans 14 amino acids. Germline lookup yields CDR1 MGHRA and CDR2 YSYEKL. V lost 1 base, J lost 8 bases, and 11 bases lay in between.

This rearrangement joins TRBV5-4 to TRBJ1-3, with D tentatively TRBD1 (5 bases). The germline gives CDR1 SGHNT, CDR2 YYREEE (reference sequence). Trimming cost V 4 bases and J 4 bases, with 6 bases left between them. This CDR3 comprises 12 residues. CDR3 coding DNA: TGTGCCAGCAGCGGGGACGGAAACACCATATATTTT. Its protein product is CASSGDGNTIYF.

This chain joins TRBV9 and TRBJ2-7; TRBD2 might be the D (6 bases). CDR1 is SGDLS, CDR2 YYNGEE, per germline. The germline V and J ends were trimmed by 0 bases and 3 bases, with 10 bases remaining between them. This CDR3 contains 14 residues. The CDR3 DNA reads TGTGCCAGCAGCGTAGGAGGTAGCGGCTACGAGCAGTACTTC. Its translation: CASSVGGSGYEQYF. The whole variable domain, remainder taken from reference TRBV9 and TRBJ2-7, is DSGVTQTPKHLITATGQRVTLRCSPRSGDLSVYWYQQSLDQGLQFLIQYYNGEERAKGNILERFSAQQFPDLHSELNLSSLELGDSALYFCASSVGGSGYEQYFGPGTRLTVT.

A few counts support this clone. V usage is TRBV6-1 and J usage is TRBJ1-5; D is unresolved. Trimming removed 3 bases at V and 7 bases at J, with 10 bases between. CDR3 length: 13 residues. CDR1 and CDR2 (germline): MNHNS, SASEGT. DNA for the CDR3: TGTGCCAGCAGTGATCCGGTAGGGCAGCCCCAGCATTTT. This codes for CASSDPVGQPQHF.